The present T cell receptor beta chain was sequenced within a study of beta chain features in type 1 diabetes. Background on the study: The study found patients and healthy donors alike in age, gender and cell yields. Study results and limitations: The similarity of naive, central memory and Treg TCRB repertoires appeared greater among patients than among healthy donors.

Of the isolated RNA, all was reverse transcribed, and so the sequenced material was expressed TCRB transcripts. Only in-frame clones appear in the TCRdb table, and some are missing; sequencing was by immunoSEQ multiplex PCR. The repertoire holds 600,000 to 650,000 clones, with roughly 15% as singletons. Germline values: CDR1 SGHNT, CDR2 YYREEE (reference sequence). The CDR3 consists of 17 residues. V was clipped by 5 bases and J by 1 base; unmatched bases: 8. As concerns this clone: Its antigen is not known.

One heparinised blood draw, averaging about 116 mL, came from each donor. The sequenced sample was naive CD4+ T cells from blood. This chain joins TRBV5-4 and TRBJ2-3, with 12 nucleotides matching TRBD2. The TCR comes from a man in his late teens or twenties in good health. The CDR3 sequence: CASSRRGLAGRTDTQYF. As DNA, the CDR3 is TGTGCCAGCAGTCGACGAGGACTAGCGGGGCGCACAGATACGCAGTATTTT.